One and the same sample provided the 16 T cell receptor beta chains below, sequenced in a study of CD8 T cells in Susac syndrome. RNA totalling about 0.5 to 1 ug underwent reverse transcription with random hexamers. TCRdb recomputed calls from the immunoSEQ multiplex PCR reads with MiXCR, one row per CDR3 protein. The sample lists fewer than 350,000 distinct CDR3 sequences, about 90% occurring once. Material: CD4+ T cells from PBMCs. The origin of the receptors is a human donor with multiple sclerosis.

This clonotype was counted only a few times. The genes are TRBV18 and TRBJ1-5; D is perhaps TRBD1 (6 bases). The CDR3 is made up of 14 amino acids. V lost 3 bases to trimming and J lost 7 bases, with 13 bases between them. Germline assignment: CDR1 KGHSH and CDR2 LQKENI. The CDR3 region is CASSPQGSGQPQHF. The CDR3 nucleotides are TGTGCCAGCTCACCGCAGGGGAGCGGACAGCCCCAGCATTTT.

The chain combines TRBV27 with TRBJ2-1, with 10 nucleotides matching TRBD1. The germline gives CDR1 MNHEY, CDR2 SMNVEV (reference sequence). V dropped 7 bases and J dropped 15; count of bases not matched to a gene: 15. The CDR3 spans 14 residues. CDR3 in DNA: TGTGCCAGCAAGCCGACAGGGGGCCCTAAGAGTTGGTTCTTC. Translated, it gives CASKPTGGPKSWFF.

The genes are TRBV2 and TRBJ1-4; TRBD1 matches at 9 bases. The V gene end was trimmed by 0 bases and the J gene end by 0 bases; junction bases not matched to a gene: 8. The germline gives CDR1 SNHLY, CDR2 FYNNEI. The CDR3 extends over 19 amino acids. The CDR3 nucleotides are TGTGCCAGCAGTGAAGCGTCCCCGGGACAGGGAACAACTAATGAAAAACTGTTTTTT. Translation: CASSEASPGQGTTNEKLFF.

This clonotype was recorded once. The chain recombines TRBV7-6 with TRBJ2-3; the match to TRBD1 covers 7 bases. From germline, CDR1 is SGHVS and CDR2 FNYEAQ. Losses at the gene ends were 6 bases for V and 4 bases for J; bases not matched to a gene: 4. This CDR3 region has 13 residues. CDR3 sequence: CASRQTGSDTQYF. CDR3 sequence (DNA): TGTGCCAGCAGGCAGACAGGGTCAGATACGCAGTATTTT.

The CDR3 region is CSVQAGGRSEQYF. The CDR3 DNA reads TGCAGCGTTCAAGCGGGAGGAAGAAGCGAGCAGTACTTC. This chain links TRBV29-1 with TRBJ2-7; 9 bases map to TRBD2. CDR3 length equals 13 residues. The ends lost 5 bases at V and 6 bases at J; junction bases unmatched: 8. Germline lookup yields CDR1 SQVTM and CDR2 ANQGSEA.

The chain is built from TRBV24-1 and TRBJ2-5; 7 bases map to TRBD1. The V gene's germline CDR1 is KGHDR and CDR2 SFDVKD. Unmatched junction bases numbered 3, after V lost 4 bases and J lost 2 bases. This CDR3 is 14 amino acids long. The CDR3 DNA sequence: TGTGCCACCAGTGAGGGGACAGTACAAGAGACCCAGTACTTC. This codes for CATSEGTVQETQYF.

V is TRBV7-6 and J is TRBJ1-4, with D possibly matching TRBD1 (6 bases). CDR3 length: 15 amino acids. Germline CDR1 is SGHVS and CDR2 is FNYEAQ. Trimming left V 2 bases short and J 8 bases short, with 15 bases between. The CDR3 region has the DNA TGTGCCAGCAGCTTATTGAAGGGGGTCGGAGAAAAACTGTTTTTT. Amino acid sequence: CASSLLKGVGEKLFF.

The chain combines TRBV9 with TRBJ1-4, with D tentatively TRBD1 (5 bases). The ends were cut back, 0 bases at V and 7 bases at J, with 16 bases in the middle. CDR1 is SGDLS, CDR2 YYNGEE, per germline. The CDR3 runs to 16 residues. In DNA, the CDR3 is TGTGCCAGCAGCGTAGTAATCAGGGACGGTCCTGAAAAACTGTTTTTT. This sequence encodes CASSVVIRDGPEKLFF.

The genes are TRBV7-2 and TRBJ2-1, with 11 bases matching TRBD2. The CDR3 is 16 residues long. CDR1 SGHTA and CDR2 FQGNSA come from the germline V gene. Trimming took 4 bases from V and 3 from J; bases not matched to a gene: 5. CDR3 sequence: CASSSLGLAGYNEQFF. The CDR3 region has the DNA TGTGCCAGCAGCTCGCTCGGACTAGCGGGCTACAATGAGCAGTTCTTC.

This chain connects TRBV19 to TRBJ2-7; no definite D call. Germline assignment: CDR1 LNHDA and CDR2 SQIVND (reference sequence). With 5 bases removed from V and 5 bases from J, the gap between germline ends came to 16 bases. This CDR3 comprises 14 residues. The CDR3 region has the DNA TGTGCCAGTAGTCTCCGGGCAGGCGCGGACGAGCAGTACTTC. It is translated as CASSLRAGADEQYF.

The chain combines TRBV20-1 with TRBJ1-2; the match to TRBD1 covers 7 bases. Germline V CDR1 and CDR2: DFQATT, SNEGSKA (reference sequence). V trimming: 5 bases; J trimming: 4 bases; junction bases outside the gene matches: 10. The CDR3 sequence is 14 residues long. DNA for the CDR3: TGCAGTGCTTCAATCCAGGGGGAGGGCTATGGCTACACCTTC. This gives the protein CSASIQGEGYGYTF.

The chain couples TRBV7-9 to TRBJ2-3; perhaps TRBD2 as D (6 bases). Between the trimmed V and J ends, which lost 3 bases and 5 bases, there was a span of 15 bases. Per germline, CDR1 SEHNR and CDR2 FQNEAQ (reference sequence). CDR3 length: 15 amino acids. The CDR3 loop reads CASSFYSGEGDTQYF. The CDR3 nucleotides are TGTGCCAGCAGCTTTTACTCGGGAGAGGGAGATACGCAGTATTTT.

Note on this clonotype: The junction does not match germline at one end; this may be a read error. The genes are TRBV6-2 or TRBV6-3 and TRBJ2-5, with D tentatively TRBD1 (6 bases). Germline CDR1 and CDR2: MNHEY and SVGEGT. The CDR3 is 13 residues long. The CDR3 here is CASNPSRTESQYF. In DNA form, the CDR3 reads TGTGCCAGCAACCCCAGTCGGACAGAGAGCCAGTACTTC.

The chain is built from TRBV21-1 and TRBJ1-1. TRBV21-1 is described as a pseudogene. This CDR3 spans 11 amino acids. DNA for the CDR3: TGTGCCAGCAGCAAAAGCGGAATTATACTCTTT. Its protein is CASSKSGIILF.

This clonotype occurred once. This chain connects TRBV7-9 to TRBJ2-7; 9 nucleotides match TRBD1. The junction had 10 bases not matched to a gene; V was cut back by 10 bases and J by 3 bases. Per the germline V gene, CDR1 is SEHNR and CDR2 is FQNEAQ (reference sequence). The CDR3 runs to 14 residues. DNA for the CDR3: TGTGCCATACCCTCCCCGGGACAGGGCTACGAGCAGTACTTC. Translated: CAIPSPGQGYEQYF. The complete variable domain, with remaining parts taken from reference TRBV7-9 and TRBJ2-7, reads DTGVSQNPRHKITKRGQNVTFRCDPISEHNRLYWYRQTLGQGPEFLTYFQNEAQLEKSRLLSDRFSAERPKGSFSTLEIQRTEQGDSAMYLCAIPSPGQGYEQYFGPGTRLTVT.

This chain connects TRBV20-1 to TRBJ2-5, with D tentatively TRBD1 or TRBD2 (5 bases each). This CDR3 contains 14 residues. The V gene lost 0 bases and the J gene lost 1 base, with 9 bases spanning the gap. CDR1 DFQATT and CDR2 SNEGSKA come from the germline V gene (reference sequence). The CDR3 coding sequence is TGCAGTGCTAGAGATGGGACGGTCCAAGAGACCCAGTACTTC. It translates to CSARDGTVQETQYF.